These T cell receptor beta chains were read from a single sample in a study of blood T cell repertoires in COVID-19. Clones were sequenced by immunoSEQ multiplex PCR, and TCRdb holds only the in-frame ones, with some missing. The repertoire holds about 59,000 clones, with 81% as singletons. What was sequenced was peripheral blood. These TCRs come from an elderly woman with active or convalescent COVID-19. CDR3s include the opening cysteine and the closing phenylalanine or tryptophan. Each record gives: D gene, clone size, V gene, J gene, CDR3 protein, CDR3 DNA. D genes are given only for firm matches. Expanded clones are given a class, and other clones once, few, many or no size at all.

>TRBD2|.|TRBV12-3/TRBV12-4|TRBJ2-3
CASTSGGTDTQYF
TGTGCCAGCACTAGCGGGGGCACAGATACGCAGTATTTT
>TRBD1|once|TRBV14|TRBJ1-1
CASSLGQGTEAFF
TGTGCCAGCAGCCTGGGACAGGGGACTGAAGCTTTCTTT
>.|few|TRBV7-2|TRBJ1-3
CASSPSGGGAGVGNTIYF
TGTGCCAGCAGCCCTAGCGGCGGGGGTGCAGGGGTCGGAAACACCATATATTTT
>.|.|TRBV6-4|TRBJ2-2
CASSESPLLNTGELFF
TGTGCCAGCAGTGAGTCCCCTCTTCTGAACACCGGGGAGCTGTTTTTT
>TRBD2|.|TRBV4-3|TRBJ2-5
CASSQGGAGGKETQYF
TGCGCCAGCAGCCAGGGCGGAGCGGGGGGTAAAGAGACCCAGTACTTC
>.|.|TRBV7-8|TRBJ1-1
CASSSVANTEAFF
TGTGCCAGCAGCTCCGTGGCGAACACTGAAGCTTTCTTT
>.|.|TRBV6-5|TRBJ1-5
CASSRDRSGNQPQHF
TGTGCCAGCAGCCGCGACAGGAGTGGCAATCAGCCCCAGCATTTT
>.|.|TRBV9|TRBJ2-7
CASSVAGGPFEQYF
TGTGCCAGCAGCGTAGCGGGGGGCCCCTTCGAGCAGTACTTC
>TRBD1|.|TRBV28|TRBJ1-2
CASIRAGGGQVYGYTF
TGTGCCAGTATTAGGGCAGGGGGCGGGCAAGTCTATGGCTACACCTTC
>.|.|TRBV18|TRBJ1-5
CASSPGVGAEAGQPQHF
TGTGCCAGCTCACCAGGGGTGGGGGCGGAAGCAGGTCAGCCCCAGCATTTT
>TRBD1|.|TRBV27|TRBJ1-6
CASRPGQGGSPLHF
TGTGCCAGCAGGCCGGGACAGGGGGGTTCACCCCTCCACTTT
>TRBD1|.|TRBV3-1/TRBV3-2|TRBJ2-7
CASSHTGTGSYEQYF
TGTGCCAGCAGCCATACCGGGACAGGGTCCTACGAGCAGTACTTC
>.|.|TRBV19|TRBJ2-6
CASSTGAGANVLTF
TGTGCCAGTAGTACAGGGGCTGGGGCCAACGTCCTGACTTTC
>.|.|TRBV5-1|TRBJ2-1
CASSLLGGGSYNEQFF
TGCGCCAGCAGCTTGTTGGGTGGGGGGTCCTACAATGAGCAGTTCTTC
>TRBD2|.|TRBV5-4|TRBJ2-5
CASSPTSTSGVRETQYF
TGTGCCAGCAGCCCTACCTCGACTAGCGGGGTCAGGGAGACCCAGTACTTC
>.|.|TRBV7-3|TRBJ1-1
CASSELGGNTEAFF
TGTGCCAGCAGCGAGCTAGGGGGGAACACTGAAGCTTTCTTT
>TRBD2|.|TRBV4-2|TRBJ2-1
CASSQGLAGGHEQFF
TGTGCCAGCAGCCAAGGGCTAGCGGGGGGCCATGAGCAGTTCTTC
>.|.|TRBV19|TRBJ2-7
CASSILQGNEQYF
TGTGCCAGTAGTATTCTCCAGGGGAACGAGCAGTACTTC
>TRBD2|.|TRBV15|TRBJ2-3
CATSFDSGGITDTQYF
TGTGCCACCAGCTTTGATAGCGGGGGGATCACAGATACGCAGTATTTT
>.|.|TRBV28|TRBJ1-1
CASSPPGRTPNRVTEAFF
TGTGCCAGCAGTCCCCCCGGGAGGACTCCAAACCGGGTCACTGAAGCTTTCTTT
>.|few|TRBV20-1|TRBJ2-7
CSAFSRGQYF
TGCAGTGCTTTCTCAAGGGGGCAGTACTTC
>TRBD1|.|TRBV5-4|TRBJ2-7
CASSGRGQGTYEQYF
TGTGCCAGCAGCGGGAGGGGACAGGGAACCTACGAGCAGTACTTC
>.|.|TRBV6-5|TRBJ2-1
CASTEGTSSYNEQFF
TGTGCCAGCACCGAGGGAACCAGCTCCTACAATGAGCAGTTCTTC
>TRBD1|.|TRBV5-5|TRBJ1-6
CASSSTGESPLHF
TGTGCCAGCAGCTCCACAGGGGAATCACCCCTCCACTTT
>.|.|TRBV5-1|TRBJ1-4
CASSPGGTANEKLFF
TGCGCCAGCAGCCCCGGCGGGACTGCTAATGAAAAACTGTTTTTT
>.|.|TRBV2|TRBJ1-2
CASRETGYGYTF
TGTGCCAGCAGGGAGACAGGCTATGGCTACACCTTC
>TRBD1|.|TRBV7-9|TRBJ1-6
CASSLGGQGYSPLHF
TGTGCCAGCAGCTTAGGCGGACAGGGATACTCACCCCTCCACTTT
>TRBD1|.|TRBV28|TRBJ1-4
CASREQGNNEKLFF
TGTGCCAGCAGGGAACAGGGGAATAACGAAAAACTGTTTTTT
>.|once|TRBV5-1|TRBJ2-1
CASSGERSYNEQFF
TGCGCCAGCAGCGGGGAGAGATCCTACAATGAGCAGTTCTTC
>.|.|TRBV7-2|TRBJ1-1
CASSSDGGRTEAFF
TGTGCCAGCAGCTCGGACGGGGGGCGGACTGAAGCTTTCTTT
>TRBD2|once|TRBV7-2|TRBJ2-3
CASSALAGGGSSTDTQYF
TGTGCCAGCAGCGCACTAGCGGGGGGTGGATCTAGCACAGATACGCAGTATTTT
>TRBD2|.|TRBV28|TRBJ2-6
CASSSLAGASGANVLTF
TGTGCCAGCAGTTCGCTAGCGGGGGCCTCTGGGGCCAACGTCCTGACTTTC
>.|.|TRBV9|TRBJ1-1
CASSVGGDSNTEAFF
TGTGCCAGCAGCGTAGGAGGCGACTCGAACACTGAAGCTTTCTTT
>.|few|TRBV5-1|TRBJ2-4
CASSLGPWGEDIQYF
TGCGCCAGCAGCTTGGGACCCTGGGGCGAGGACATTCAGTACTTC
>.|.|TRBV12-3/TRBV12-4|TRBJ1-5
CASSHRANQPQHF
TGTGCCAGCAGTCACAGGGCTAATCAGCCCCAGCATTTT
>.|.|TRBV6-1|TRBJ1-5
CASSEGVVNQPQHF
TGTGCCAGCAGTGAAGGAGTGGTTAATCAGCCCCAGCATTTT
>.|.|TRBV9|TRBJ2-3
CASSAHQGLTDTQYF
TGTGCCAGCAGCGCGCACCAGGGCCTCACAGATACGCAGTATTTT
>.|.|TRBV23-1|TRBJ2-7
CASPPPGADEQYF
TGCGCCAGCCCCCCCCCAGGGGCCGACGAGCAGTACTTC
>.|.|TRBV11-2|TRBJ1-2
CASSLTGSIYGYTF
TGTGCCAGCAGCTTGACAGGCTCGATCTATGGCTACACCTTC
>.|.|TRBV4-3|TRBJ2-1
CASSPTDIYLYNEQFF
TGCGCCAGCAGCCCAACCGACATTTACCTCTACAATGAGCAGTTCTTC
>TRBD1|.|TRBV11-2|TRBJ1-2
CASSLEPQGGLGYGYTF
TGTGCCAGCAGCTTAGAACCACAGGGGGGGCTGGGGTATGGCTACACCTTC
>.|.|TRBV19|TRBJ2-4
CASSIDKPADIQYF
TGTGCCAGTAGTATTGACAAACCAGCTGACATTCAGTACTTC
>.|.|TRBV28|TRBJ1-6
CASSFNVGTYNSPLHF
TGTGCCAGCAGTTTCAATGTTGGCACCTATAATTCACCCCTCCACTTT
>TRBD1|.|TRBV13|TRBJ2-7
CASKLNRDRRLKQYF
TGTGCCAGCAAGCTAAACCGGGACAGGCGCCTAAAGCAGTACTTC
>TRBD2|.|TRBV6-2/TRBV6-3|TRBJ2-3
CASSSRGGGTDTQYF
TGTGCCAGCAGCTCCCGGGGGGGCGGCACAGATACGCAGTATTTT
>.|.|TRBV18|TRBJ2-1
CASSRGGSSSYNEQFF
TGTGCCAGCTCAAGGGGGGGGTCTTCCTCCTACAATGAGCAGTTCTTC
>.|.|TRBV7-8|TRBJ1-5
CASRLGRVSNQPQHF
TGTGCCAGCAGGTTAGGCAGGGTGAGCAATCAGCCCCAGCATTTT
>.|.|TRBV19|TRBJ1-1
CASSTTGRDTEAFF
TGTGCCAGTAGTACAACAGGGAGAGACACTGAAGCTTTCTTT
>.|.|TRBV5-8|TRBJ1-1
CASILSGSKYTEAFF
TGTGCCAGCATTCTATCAGGGTCGAAGTACACTGAAGCTTTCTTT
>.|.|TRBV6-2/TRBV6-3|TRBJ1-6
CASSYSRDRDNSPLHF
TGTGCCAGCAGTTACTCGCGCGACAGAGATAATTCACCCCTCCACTTT
>.|.|TRBV4-3|TRBJ1-5
CASSLHPEANQPQHF
TGCGCCAGCAGCCTGCACCCTGAAGCCAATCAGCCCCAGCATTTT
>.|.|TRBV7-2|TRBJ1-5
CASSSLQGQPQHF
TGTGCCAGCAGCTCCTTACAGGGCCAGCCCCAGCATTTT
>.|.|TRBV6-5|TRBJ2-7
CASNKLTRQNEQYF
TGTGCCAGCAACAAACTGACCCGACAGAACGAGCAGTACTTC
>TRBD1|.|TRBV7-2|TRBJ2-4
CASSPGQGVSKNIQYF
TGTGCCAGCAGCCCCGGACAGGGCGTATCCAAAAACATTCAGTACTTC
>.|.|TRBV2|TRBJ1-2
CASSEGKGYGYTF
TGTGCCAGTTCGGAGGGCAAGGGCTATGGCTACACCTTC